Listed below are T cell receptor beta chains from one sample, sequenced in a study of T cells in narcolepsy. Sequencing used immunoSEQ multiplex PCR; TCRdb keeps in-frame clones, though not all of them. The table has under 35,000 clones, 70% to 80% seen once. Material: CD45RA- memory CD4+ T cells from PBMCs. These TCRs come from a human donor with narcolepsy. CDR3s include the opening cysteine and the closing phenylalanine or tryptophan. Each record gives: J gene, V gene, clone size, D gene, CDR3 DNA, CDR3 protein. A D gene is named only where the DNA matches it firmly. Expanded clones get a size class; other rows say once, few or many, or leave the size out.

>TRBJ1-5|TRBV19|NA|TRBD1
TGTGCCAGTACCACGGGCCACAGGGGTGGCAATCAGCCCCAGCATTTT
CASTTGHRGGNQPQHF
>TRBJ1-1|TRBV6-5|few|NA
TGTGCCAGCAGTGCCCGCCAGGGCCTGATAGAAGCTTTCTTT
CASSARQGLIEAFF
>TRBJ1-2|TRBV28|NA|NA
TGTGCCAGTAGTTGGGGGAGGGTGGACTATGGCTACACCTTC
CASSWGRVDYGYTF
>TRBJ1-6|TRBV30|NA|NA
TGTGCCTGGAGTGTACGGCAGGGGAGGGTTTCACCCCTCCACTTT
CAWSVRQGRVSPLHF
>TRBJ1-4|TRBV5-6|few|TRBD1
TGTGCCAGCAGCACCAGGACAGGGATTACTAATGAAAAACTGTTTTTT
CASSTRTGITNEKLFF
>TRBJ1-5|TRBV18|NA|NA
TGTGCCAGCTCACCCAATCGACAGCAGCCCCAGCATTTT
CASSPNRQQPQHF
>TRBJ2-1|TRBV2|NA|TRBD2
TGTGCCAGCAGTGAGCGAGCGGGAGAGTGGGAGCAGTTCTTC
CASSERAGEWEQFF
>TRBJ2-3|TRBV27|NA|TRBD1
TGTGCCAGCAGTACTGGTCCGGGACAGGGGGTAGGGGGTTTTTGGGATACGCAGTATTTT
CASSTGPGQGVGGFWDTQYF
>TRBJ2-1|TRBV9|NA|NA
TGTGCCAGCAGCGTAGAGGCGGACAATGAGCAGTTCTTC
CASSVEADNEQFF
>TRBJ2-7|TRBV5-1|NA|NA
TGCGCCAGCAGCCTCCAGTACGAGCAGTACTTC
CASSLQYEQYF
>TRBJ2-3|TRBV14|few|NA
TGTGCCAGCAGCCAAGGGGCTAGATCAGATACGCAGTATTTT
CASSQGARSDTQYF
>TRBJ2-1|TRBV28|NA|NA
TGTGCCAGCAGAACAGGTTACCCCCGGGGTGAGCAGTTCTTC
CASRTGYPRGEQFF
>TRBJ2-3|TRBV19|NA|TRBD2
TGTGCCAGTAGTAAATCGGCTAGCGGGAGTACCCTTATTATCACAGATACGCAGTATTTT
CASSKSASGSTLIITDTQYF
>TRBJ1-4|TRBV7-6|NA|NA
TGTGCCAGCAGGGTTACAATTGCAACTAATGAAAAACTGTTTTTT
CASRVTIATNEKLFF
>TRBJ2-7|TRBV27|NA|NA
TGTGCCAGCAGTCCCTACACGACTAGGGACTACGAGCAGTACTTC
CASSPYTTRDYEQYF
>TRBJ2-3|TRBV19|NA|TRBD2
TGTGCCAGTAGTCTGGGACTAGCGGGAGAGGGGACGCAGTATTTT
CASSLGLAGEGTQYF
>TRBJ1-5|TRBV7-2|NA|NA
TGTGCCAGCAGCTTAGAACTCAGGGTACTCAATCAGCCCCAGCATTTT
CASSLELRVLNQPQHF
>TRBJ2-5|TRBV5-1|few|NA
TGCGCCAGCAGACAGCAAGAGACCCAGTACTTC
CASRQQETQYF
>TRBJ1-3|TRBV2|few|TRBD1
TGTGCCAGCACCAGAGACAGGGCGTCCGGAAACACCATATATTTT
CASTRDRASGNTIYF
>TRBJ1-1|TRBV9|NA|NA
TGTGCCAGCAGCGAGGGGTGGAGGGACGGCACTGAAGCTTTCTTT
CASSEGWRDGTEAFF
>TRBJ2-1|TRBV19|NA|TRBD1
TGTGCCAGTAGCGACAGGGGGTTGGATGAGCAGTTCTTC
CASSDRGLDEQFF
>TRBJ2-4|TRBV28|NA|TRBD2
TGTGCCAGCAGTTGGCCTAGCGGGAGCGGGATTGCCAAAAACATTCAGTACTTC
CASSWPSGSGIAKNIQYF
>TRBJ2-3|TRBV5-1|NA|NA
TGCGCCAGCAGCCAAAGCACAGATACGCAGTATTTT
CASSQSTDTQYF
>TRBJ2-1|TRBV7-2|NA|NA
TGTGCCAGCAGCTCTCGAGTATCCACTGAGCAGTTCTTC
CASSSRVSTEQFF
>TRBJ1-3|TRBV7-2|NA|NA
TGTGCCAGCAGCTTACGGCAGGGTGGAAACACCATATATTTT
CASSLRQGGNTIYF
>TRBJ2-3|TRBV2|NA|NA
TGTGCCAGCAGTGATCAGGGTGATACGCAGTATTTT
CASSDQGDTQYF
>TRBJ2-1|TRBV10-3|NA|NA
TGTGCCATCAGTGAGTCGTTGTCAGCGAATGAGCAGTTCTTC
CAISESLSANEQFF
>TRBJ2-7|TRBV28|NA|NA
TGTGCCAGCATCCCCTCCGCAGGCGGAAAGAACTACGAGCAGTACTTC
CASIPSAGGKNYEQYF
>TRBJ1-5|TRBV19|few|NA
TGTGCCAGTAGTATCACTGCACATAGCAATCAGCCCCAGCATTTT
CASSITAHSNQPQHF
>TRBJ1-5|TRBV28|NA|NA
TGTGCCAGCAGTTTCAGAGGGCGGGGGTACGGCAATCAGCCCCAGCATTTT
CASSFRGRGYGNQPQHF
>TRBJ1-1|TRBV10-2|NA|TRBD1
TGCGCCAGCATCGACAGGGGAAACACTGAAGCTTTCTTT
CASIDRGNTEAFF
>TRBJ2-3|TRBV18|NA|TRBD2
TGTGCCAGCTCACCAGTTCTAGCGGGAGGGCCTTCGGGTACGCAGTATTTT
CASSPVLAGGPSGTQYF
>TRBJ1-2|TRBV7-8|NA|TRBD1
TGTGCCACCAAGACAGGGACGGGGGGCTACACCTTC
CATKTGTGGYTF
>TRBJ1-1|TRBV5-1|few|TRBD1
TGCGCCAGCAGCCTGACAACAGGGGGCAACACTGAAGCTTTCTTT
CASSLTTGGNTEAFF
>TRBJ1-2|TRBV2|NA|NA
TGTGCCAGCAGTGATTTGAAAGTCTATGGCTACACCTTC
CASSDLKVYGYTF
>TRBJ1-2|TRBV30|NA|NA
TGTGCCTGGAGTGTCGAGGCCAACTATGGCTACACCTTC
CAWSVEANYGYTF
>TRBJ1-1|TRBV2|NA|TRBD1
TGTGCCAGCATCGAGCAGGGGGCGAGGACTGAAGCTTTCTTT
CASIEQGARTEAFF
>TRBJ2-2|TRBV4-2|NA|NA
TGTGCCAGCAGCTCACAGGGTTCTACCGGGGAGCTGTTTTTT
CASSSQGSTGELFF
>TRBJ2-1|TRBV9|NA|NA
TGTGCCAGCAGCGCCCACTCTCCTGGTGAGCAGTTCTTC
CASSAHSPGEQFF
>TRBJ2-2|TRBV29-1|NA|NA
TGCAGCGTTGAAAGGCAGGGTTTGACCGGGGAGCTGTTTTTT
CSVERQGLTGELFF